A selection of T cell receptor beta chains follows, all from one sample in a study of T cell responses to AZD1222 COVID-19 vaccine. The assay was immunoSEQ multiplex PCR, and TCRdb's table has in-frame clones only and misses some. The data contain 150,000 to 200,000 clones, 85% to 95% of them singletons. Sequenced material: peripheral blood, taken 28 days after the second AZD1222 dose. All receptors derive from an adult who received the AZD1222 COVID-19 vaccine. Both conserved end residues are part of each CDR3. D genes are given only for firm matches. Not every row has a clone size; where given, it reads once, few, many or a size class.

v_gene	d_gene	j_gene	abundance	CDR3aa	CDR3nt
TRBV12-3/TRBV12-4	NA	TRBJ1-3	NA	CASTTGPGNTIYF	TGTGCCAGCACTACAGGGCCTGGAAACACCATATATTTT
TRBV30	NA	TRBJ2-1	NA	CAWGRGRNEQFF	TGTGCCTGGGGACGCGGTCGCAATGAGCAGTTCTTC
TRBV5-1	TRBD2	TRBJ2-7	NA	CASSTRTSGSYEQYF	TGCGCCAGCAGCACCCGGACTAGCGGGAGTTACGAGCAGTACTTC
TRBV10-2	NA	TRBJ1-5	NA	CASSVGYSNQPQHF	TGCGCCAGCAGTGTAGGTTATAGCAATCAGCCCCAGCATTTT
TRBV18	NA	TRBJ2-5	NA	CASSPVRREETQYF	TGTGCCAGCTCACCGGTCCGCCGGGAAGAGACCCAGTACTTC
TRBV11-2	NA	TRBJ2-2	NA	CASSLVQNTGELFF	TGTGCCAGCAGCTTAGTCCAGAACACCGGGGAGCTGTTTTTT
TRBV3-1/TRBV3-2	NA	TRBJ1-2	NA	CASSPWGYGYTF	TGTGCCAGCAGCCCGTGGGGCTATGGCTACACCTTC
TRBV5-1	NA	TRBJ2-7	NA	CASSFRDNEQYF	TGCGCCAGCAGCTTCAGGGATAACGAGCAGTACTTC
TRBV15	NA	TRBJ2-1	NA	CATSRGRSSYNEQFF	TGTGCCACCAGCAGAGGGAGAAGCTCCTACAATGAGCAGTTCTTC
TRBV6-5	TRBD1	TRBJ2-7	NA	CASSYSNRGHYEQYF	TGTGCCAGCAGTTACTCAAACAGGGGACACTACGAGCAGTACTTC
TRBV5-4	TRBD2	TRBJ2-5	NA	CASSLLRLAGQQETQYF	TGTGCCAGCAGCTTGCTCAGGCTAGCGGGACAACAAGAGACCCAGTACTTC
TRBV23-1	NA	TRBJ1-6	once	CASRLWGSGSPLHF	TGCGCCAGCCGCTTATGGGGGTCGGGGTCACCCCTCCACTTT
TRBV2	NA	TRBJ1-5	few	CASSLQGYQPQHF	TGTGCCAGCAGTCTACAGGGATATCAGCCCCAGCATTTT
TRBV19	TRBD1	TRBJ1-5	once	CASRSGQGASGNQPQHF	TGTGCCAGTAGATCGGGACAGGGGGCGAGTGGCAATCAGCCCCAGCATTTT
TRBV18	NA	TRBJ2-1	NA	CASSTDVNSYNEQFF	TGTGCCAGCTCAACTGACGTCAACTCCTACAATGAGCAGTTCTTC
TRBV6-5	NA	TRBJ1-2	NA	CASSYVFDYGYTF	TGTGCCAGCAGTTACGTGTTTGACTATGGCTACACCTTC
TRBV27	TRBD1	TRBJ1-6	NA	CASSSQGAGEALHF	TGTGCCAGCAGTTCACAGGGGGCTGGTGAGGCCCTCCACTTT
TRBV28	NA	TRBJ1-6	NA	CASTGSLVGLHF	TGTGCCAGCACGGGAAGCCTTGTGGGCCTCCACTTT
TRBV12-5	TRBD1	TRBJ1-4	NA	CASGPGQVENEKLFF	TGTGCTAGTGGTCCCGGACAGGTAGAGAATGAAAAACTGTTTTTT
TRBV28	NA	TRBJ1-1	NA	CASSLQRRDTEAFF	TGTGCCAGCAGTCTCCAAAGACGGGACACTGAAGCTTTCTTT
TRBV11-2	TRBD2	TRBJ2-7	NA	CASSSLSGSYEQYF	TGTGCCAGCAGCTCCCTTAGCGGGAGTTACGAGCAGTACTTC
TRBV29-1	NA	TRBJ1-1	once	CSVEDTEAFF	TGCAGCGTTGAGGACACTGAAGCTTTCTTT
TRBV6-1	NA	TRBJ2-7	NA	CASSERGEQYF	TGTGCCAGCAGTGAAAGGGGGGAGCAGTACTTC
TRBV2	NA	TRBJ1-6	once	CASIETGNSPLHF	TGTGCCAGCATAGAGACAGGAAATTCACCCCTCCACTTT
TRBV6-5	NA	TRBJ2-5	NA	CASSYSNTPMETQYF	TGTGCCAGCAGTTACTCGAACACTCCGATGGAGACCCAGTACTTC
TRBV4-3	NA	TRBJ2-7	NA	CASSPIPGLQPYF	TGCGCCAGCAGCCCGATTCCGGGACTCCAGCCGTACTTC